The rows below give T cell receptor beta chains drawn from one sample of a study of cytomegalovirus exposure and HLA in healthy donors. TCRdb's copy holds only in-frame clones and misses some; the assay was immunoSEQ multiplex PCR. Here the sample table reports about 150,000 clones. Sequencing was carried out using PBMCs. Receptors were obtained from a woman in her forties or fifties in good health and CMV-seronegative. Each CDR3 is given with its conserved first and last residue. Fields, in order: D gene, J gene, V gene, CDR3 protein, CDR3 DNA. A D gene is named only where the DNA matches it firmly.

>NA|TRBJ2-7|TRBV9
CASSGGTPYEQYF
TGTGCCAGCAGCGGAGGGACACCCTACGAGCAGTACTTC
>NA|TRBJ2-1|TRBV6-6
CASSYGAEQFF
TGTGCCAGCAGTTACGGAGCGGAGCAGTTCTTC
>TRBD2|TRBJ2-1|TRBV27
CASSPLGREGSYNEQFF
TGTGCCAGCAGTCCCCTGGGGCGGGAGGGTTCCTACAATGAGCAGTTCTTC
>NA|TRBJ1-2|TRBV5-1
CASSPGSGGDGYTF
TGCGCCAGCAGCCCCGGATCGGGGGGGGATGGCTACACCTTC
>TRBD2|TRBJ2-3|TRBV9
CASSPRNSGADTQYF
TGTGCCAGCAGCCCGAGAAATAGCGGGGCAGATACGCAGTATTTT
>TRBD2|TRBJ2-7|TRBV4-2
CASSPRVQLAAASAYEQYF
TGTGCCAGCAGTCCAAGAGTGCAACTAGCGGCTGCGAGCGCCTACGAGCAGTACTTC
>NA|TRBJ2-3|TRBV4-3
CASSPGPDTQYF
TGCGCCAGCAGCCCTGGGCCAGATACGCAGTATTTT
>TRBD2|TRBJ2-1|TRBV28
CASSIVAGVGNEQFF
TGTGCCAGCAGTATCGTAGCGGGAGTGGGCAATGAGCAGTTCTTC
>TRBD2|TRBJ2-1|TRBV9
CASSASGALYNEQFF
TGTGCCAGCAGCGCGAGCGGGGCCCTTTACAATGAGCAGTTCTTC
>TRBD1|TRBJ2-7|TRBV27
CASSPLTGSKEQYF
TGTGCCAGCAGTCCTTTGACAGGGTCAAAAGAGCAGTACTTC
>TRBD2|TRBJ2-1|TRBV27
CASSWGLAGDAYDEQFF
TGTGCCAGCAGTTGGGGACTAGCGGGAGACGCTTATGATGAGCAGTTCTTC
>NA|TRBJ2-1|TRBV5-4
CASRDPGSGLNEQFF
TGTGCCAGCAGGGACCCGGGGTCGGGACTCAATGAGCAGTTCTTC
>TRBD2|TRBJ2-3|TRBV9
CASSVSGGTDTQYF
TGTGCCAGCAGCGTTAGCGGGGGCACAGATACGCAGTATTTT
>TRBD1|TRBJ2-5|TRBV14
CASSRQGFGETQYF
TGTGCCAGCAGCCGACAGGGGTTCGGTGAGACCCAGTACTTC
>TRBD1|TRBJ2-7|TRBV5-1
CASWEGQGAYEQYF
TGCGCCAGCTGGGAGGGACAGGGGGCCTACGAGCAGTACTTC
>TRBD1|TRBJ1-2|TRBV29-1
CSVEMDRGLGGYTF
TGCAGCGTGGAAATGGACAGGGGTTTGGGTGGCTACACCTTC
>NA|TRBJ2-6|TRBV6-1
CASSQASSGANVLTF
TGTGCCAGCAGCCAAGCGAGCTCTGGGGCCAACGTCCTGACTTTC
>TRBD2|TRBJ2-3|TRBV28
CASKETSGTDTQYF
TGTGCCAGCAAGGAAACTAGCGGCACAGATACGCAGTATTTT
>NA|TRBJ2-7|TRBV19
CASSLYSSYEQYF
TGTGCCAGTAGCTTATATAGCTCCTACGAGCAGTACTTC
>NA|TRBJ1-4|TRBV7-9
CASSPLGGVELFF
TGTGCCAGCAGCCCCCTCGGAGGGGTAGAACTGTTTTTT
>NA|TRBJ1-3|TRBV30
CAWDLGGSGNTIYF
TGTGCCTGGGATTTGGGGGGATCTGGAAACACCATATATTTT
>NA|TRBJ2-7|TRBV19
CASSIDALSYEQYF
TGTGCCAGTAGTATAGACGCACTCTCCTACGAGCAGTACTTC
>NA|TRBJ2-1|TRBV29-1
CSVSSRSSYNEQFF
TGCAGCGTTTCAAGTCGGAGCTCCTACAATGAGCAGTTCTTC
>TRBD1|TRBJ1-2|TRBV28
CASGSTGTSYGYTF
TGTGCCAGCGGGTCGACAGGGACCTCCTATGGCTACACCTTC
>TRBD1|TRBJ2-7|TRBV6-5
CASSPGQVGEQYF
TGTGCCAGCAGTCCGGGACAGGTTGGCGAGCAGTACTTC
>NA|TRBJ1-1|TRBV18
CASSPGAIMNTEAFF
TGTGCCAGCTCACCAGGAGCTATTATGAACACTGAAGCTTTCTTT
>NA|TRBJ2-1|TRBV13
CASSPTGWGGPPNEQFF
TGTGCCAGCAGCCCGACGGGGTGGGGGGGCCCGCCCAATGAGCAGTTCTTC
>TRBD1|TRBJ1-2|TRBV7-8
CASSKDRDVWYGYTF
TGTGCCAGCAGCAAAGACAGGGATGTGTGGTATGGCTACACCTTC
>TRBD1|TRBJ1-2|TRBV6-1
CASSESIPLSRGRIGYTF
TGTGCCAGCAGTGAAAGTATCCCCCTAAGCAGGGGGCGAATCGGCTACACCTTC
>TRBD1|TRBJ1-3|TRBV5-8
CASSLDRGTGNTIYF
TGTGCCAGCAGCCTCGACAGGGGGACTGGAAACACCATATATTTT
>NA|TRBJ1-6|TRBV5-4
CASSLLTANSPLHF
TGTGCCAGCAGCTTGTTGACAGCCAATTCACCCCTACACTTT
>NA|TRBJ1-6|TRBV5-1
CASSLGQGITPLHF
TGCGCCAGCAGCTTGGGGCAGGGGATCACACCCCTCCACTTT
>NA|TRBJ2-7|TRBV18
CASSPPQAWNEQYF
TGTGCCAGCTCACCACCCCAGGCCTGGAACGAGCAGTACTTC
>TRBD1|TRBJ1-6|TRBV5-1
CASSPGQLDSPLHF
TGCGCCAGCAGCCCGGGACAGCTCGATTCACCCCTCCACTTT
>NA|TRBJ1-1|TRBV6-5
CASSYEGYGTEAFF
TGTGCCAGCAGTTACGAGGGTTACGGGACTGAAGCTTTCTTT
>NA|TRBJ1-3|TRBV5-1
CASSLQGVGYGNTIYF
TGCGCCAGCAGCTTACAGGGCGTAGGGTACGGAAACACCATATATTTT
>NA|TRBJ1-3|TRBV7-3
CASSNGVSGNTIYF
TGTGCCAGCAGCAACGGGGTCTCTGGAAACACCATATATTTT
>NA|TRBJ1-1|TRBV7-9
CASSLNLEVNTEAFF
TGTGCCAGCAGCTTAAACTTGGAGGTAAACACTGAAGCTTTCTTT
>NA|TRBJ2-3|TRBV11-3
CASSFGDLRDTQYF
TGTGCCAGCAGCTTTGGAGACCTAAGAGATACGCAGTATTTT
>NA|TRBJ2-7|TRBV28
CASSFGNSYEQYF
TGTGCCAGCAGTTTCGGGAATTCCTACGAGCAGTACTTC
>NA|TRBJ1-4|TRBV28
CASSWAANEKLFF
TGTGCCAGCAGTTGGGCTGCGAACGAAAAACTGTTTTTT
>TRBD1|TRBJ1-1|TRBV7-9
CASRQRQGSTEAFF
TGTGCCAGCAGGCAGAGACAGGGTTCGACTGAAGCTTTCTTT
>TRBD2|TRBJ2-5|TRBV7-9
CASSPGTRVETQYF
TGTGCCAGCAGCCCTGGGACTAGGGTAGAGACCCAGTACTTC
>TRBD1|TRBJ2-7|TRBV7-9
CASRGQSSYEQYF
TGTGCCAGCAGGGGACAGTCTTCCTACGAGCAGTACTTC
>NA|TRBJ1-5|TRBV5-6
CASTRRDVNQPQHF
TGTGCCAGCACTAGGCGAGACGTCAATCAGCCCCAGCATTTT
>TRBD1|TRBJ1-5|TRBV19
CASKDRAGQPQHF
TGTGCCAGTAAGGACAGGGCAGGCCAGCCCCAGCATTTT
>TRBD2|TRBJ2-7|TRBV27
CASKMGGGPYEQYF
TGTGCCAGCAAGATGGGGGGGGGACCCTACGAGCAGTACTTC
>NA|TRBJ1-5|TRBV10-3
CAISTGTRDQPQHF
TGTGCCATCAGTACAGGGACCCGGGATCAGCCCCAGCATTTT
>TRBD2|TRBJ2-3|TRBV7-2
CASSLVSGGAGDTQYF
TGTGCCAGCAGCTTAGTTAGCGGGGGGGCCGGGGATACGCAGTATTTT
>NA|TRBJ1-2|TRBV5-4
CASSLTQSKGYTF
TGTGCCAGCAGCCTCACCCAGTCAAAAGGCTACACCTTC
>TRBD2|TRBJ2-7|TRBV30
CAGEQAGGYEQYF
TGTGCCGGAGAGCAAGCGGGGGGTTACGAGCAGTACTTC
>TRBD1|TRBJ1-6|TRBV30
CAWQGQAYSPLHF
TGTGCCTGGCAAGGACAGGCGTATTCACCCCTCCACTTT
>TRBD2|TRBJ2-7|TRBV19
CASSIRTSGLYEQYF
TGTGCCAGTAGTATCAGGACTAGCGGACTCTACGAGCAGTACTTC
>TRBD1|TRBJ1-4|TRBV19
CASSRPQGAAEKLFF
TGTGCCAGTAGTAGACCACAGGGGGCGGCGGAAAAACTGTTTTTT
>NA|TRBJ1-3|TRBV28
CASRGGTTSGNTIYF
TGTGCCAGCAGGGGAGGGACAACCTCTGGAAACACCATATATTTT
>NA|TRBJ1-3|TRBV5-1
CASSLEAYSGNTIYF
TGCGCCAGCAGCTTGGAAGCTTACTCTGGAAACACCATATATTTT
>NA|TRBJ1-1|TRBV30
CAWSVLGPNTEAFF
TGTGCCTGGAGTGTTCTGGGCCCGAACACTGAAGCTTTCTTT